This T cell receptor (beta chain) was identified during a study of cytomegalovirus exposure and HLA in healthy donors. As for the study in general: Researchers found that less than 90% of over 350 genotyped donors fell within the Caucasian-associated ancestry cluster.

There are 15 residues in the CDR3. Trimming removed 4 bases from V and 6 bases from J; junction bases left unmatched: 10. CDR1 is SGHNT, CDR2 YYREEE, per germline (reference sequence). This PCR relied on a set of 60 Vbeta primers and 13 Jbeta primers. In the source study's methods: There were around 77 million unique TCR beta chains by a later count, and 10 million to 12 million of them were shared. The table came from immunoSEQ multiplex PCR; TCRdb's copy has only in-frame clones and leaves some out. For V, J and clone size, that table is used; D and trimming come from the DNA. The sample lists 90,000 to 110,000 clones, around 76% occurring once.

Sequences were obtained from PBMCs. V usage is TRBV5-4 and J usage is TRBJ2-1; 7 positions match TRBD2. The receptor's source is a man between 35 and 55 years old in good health and CMV-seropositive. CDR3: CASSREPAGVNEQFF. The CDR3 nucleotides read TGTGCCAGCAGCAGGGAGCCGGCGGGGGTCAATGAGCAGTTCTTC.